This T cell receptor beta chain was profiled in a study of TIL therapy for anti-PD-1-resistant metastatic lung cancer. Study background: Most patients had lung adenocarcinoma; a handful of tumors were EGFR-mutant, two ALK-rearranged; half smoked currently or formerly. By whole-exome sequencing, median non-synonymous tumor mutation burden was roughly 1.4 mutations per megabase.

Time point: pre-treatment sample, taken before nivolumab and TIL therapy. This was the immunoSEQ v3 assay. The table came from immunoSEQ multiplex PCR; TCRdb's copy has only in-frame clones and leaves some out. Of 15,000 to 20,000 clones listed, 83% are singletons. The CDR3 runs 14 residues. The germline V gene encodes CDR1 LNHDA and CDR2 SQIVND (reference sequence). Losses at the gene ends were 5 bases for V and 0 bases for J; bases not matched to a gene: 3. The chain recombines TRBV19 with TRBJ1-1; TRBD1 agrees at 7 bases. The clonotype originates from a person aged 25 to 79 with non-small cell lung cancer. This specimen was blood, taken at baseline. CDR3 nucleotides: TGTGCCAGTAGTTTCAGGGGGATGAACACTGAAGCTTTCTTT. Translated, it gives CASSFRGMNTEAFF.